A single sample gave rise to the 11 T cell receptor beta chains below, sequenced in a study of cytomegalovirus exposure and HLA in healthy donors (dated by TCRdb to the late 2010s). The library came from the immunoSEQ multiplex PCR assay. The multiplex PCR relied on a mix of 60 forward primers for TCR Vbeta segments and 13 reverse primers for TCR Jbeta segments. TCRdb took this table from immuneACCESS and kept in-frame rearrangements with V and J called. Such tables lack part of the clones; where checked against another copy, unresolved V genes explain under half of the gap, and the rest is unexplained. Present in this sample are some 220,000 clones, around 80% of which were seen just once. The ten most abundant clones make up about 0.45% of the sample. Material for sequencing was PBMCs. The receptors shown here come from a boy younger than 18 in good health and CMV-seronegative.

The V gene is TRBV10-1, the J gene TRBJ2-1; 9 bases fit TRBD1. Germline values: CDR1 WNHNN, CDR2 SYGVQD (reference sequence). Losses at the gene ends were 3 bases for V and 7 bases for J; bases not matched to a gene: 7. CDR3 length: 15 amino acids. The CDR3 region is CASSDLTGGPNEQFF. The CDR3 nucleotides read TGCGCCAGCAGTGACTTGACAGGGGGGCCAAATGAGCAGTTCTTC.

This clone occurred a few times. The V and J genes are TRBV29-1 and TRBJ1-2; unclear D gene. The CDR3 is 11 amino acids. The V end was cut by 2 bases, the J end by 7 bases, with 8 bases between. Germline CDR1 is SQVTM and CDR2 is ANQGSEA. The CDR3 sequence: CSVENRGGYTF. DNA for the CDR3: TGCAGCGTTGAAAATAGAGGTGGCTACACCTTC.

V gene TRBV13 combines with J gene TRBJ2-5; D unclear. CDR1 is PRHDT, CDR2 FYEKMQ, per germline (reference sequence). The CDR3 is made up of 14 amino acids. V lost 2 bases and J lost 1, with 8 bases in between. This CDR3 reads CASSLKSVQETQYF. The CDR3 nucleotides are TGTGCCAGCAGCTTAAAAAGCGTCCAAGAGACCCAGTACTTC.

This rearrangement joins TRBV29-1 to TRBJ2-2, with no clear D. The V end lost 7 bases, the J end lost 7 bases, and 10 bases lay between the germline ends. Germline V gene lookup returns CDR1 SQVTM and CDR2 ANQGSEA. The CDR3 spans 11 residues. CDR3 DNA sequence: TGCAGCGGGGCTGATCTCGGGGAGCTGTTTTTT. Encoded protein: CSGADLGELFF.

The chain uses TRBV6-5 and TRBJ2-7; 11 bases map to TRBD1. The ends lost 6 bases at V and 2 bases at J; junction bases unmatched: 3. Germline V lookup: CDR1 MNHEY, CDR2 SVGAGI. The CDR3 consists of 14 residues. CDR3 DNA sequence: TGTGCCAGCAGCTGGGGACAGGGGGCCTACGAGCAGTACTTC. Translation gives CASSWGQGAYEQYF.

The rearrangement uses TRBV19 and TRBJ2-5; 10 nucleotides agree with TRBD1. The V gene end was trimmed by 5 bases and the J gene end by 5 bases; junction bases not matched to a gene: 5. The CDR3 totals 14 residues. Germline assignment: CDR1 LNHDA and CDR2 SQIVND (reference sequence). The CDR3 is CASSRSTGGETQYF. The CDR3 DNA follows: TGTGCCAGTAGTCGCTCGACAGGGGGCGAGACCCAGTACTTC.

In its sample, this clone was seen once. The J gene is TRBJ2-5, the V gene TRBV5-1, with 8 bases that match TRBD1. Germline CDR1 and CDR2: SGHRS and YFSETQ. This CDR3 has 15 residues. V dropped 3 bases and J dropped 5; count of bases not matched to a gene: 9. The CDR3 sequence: CASSSGQGARETQYF. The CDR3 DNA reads TGCGCCAGCAGCTCAGGGCAGGGGGCGCGGGAGACCCAGTACTTC.

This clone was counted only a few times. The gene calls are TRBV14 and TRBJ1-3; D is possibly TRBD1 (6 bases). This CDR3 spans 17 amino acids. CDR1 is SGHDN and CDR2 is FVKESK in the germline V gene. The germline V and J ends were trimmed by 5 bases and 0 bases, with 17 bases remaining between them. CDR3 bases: TGTGCCAGCAGCTCTTCTTACAGGGTCGGCTCTGGAAACACCATATATTTT. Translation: CASSSSYRVGSGNTIYF.

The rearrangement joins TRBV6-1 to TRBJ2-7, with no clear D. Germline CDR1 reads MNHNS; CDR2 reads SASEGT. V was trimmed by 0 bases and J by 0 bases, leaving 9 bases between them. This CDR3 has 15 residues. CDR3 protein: CASSEAILYSYEQYF. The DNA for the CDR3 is TGTGCCAGCAGTGAAGCAATCCTTTACTCCTACGAGCAGTACTTC.

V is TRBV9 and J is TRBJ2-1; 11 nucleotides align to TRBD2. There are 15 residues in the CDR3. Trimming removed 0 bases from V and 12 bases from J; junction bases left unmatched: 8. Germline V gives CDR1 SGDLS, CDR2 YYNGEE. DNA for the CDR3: TGTGCCAGCAGCGTAGCGGCTAGCGGGGGGCTGGTGCAGTTCTTC. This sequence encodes CASSVAASGGLVQFF.

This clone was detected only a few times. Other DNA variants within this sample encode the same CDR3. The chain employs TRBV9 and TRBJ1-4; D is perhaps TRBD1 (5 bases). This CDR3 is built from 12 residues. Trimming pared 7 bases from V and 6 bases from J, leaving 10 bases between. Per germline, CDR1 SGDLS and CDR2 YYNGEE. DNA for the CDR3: TGTGCCAGCCAGGCGGGGGATGAAAAACTGTTTTTT. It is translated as CASQAGDEKLFF.